This entry concerns a single T cell receptor (beta chain). The data derive from a study of control samples from healthy donors and cancer patients. Only in-frame clones appear in the TCRdb table, and some are missing; sequencing was by immunoSEQ multiplex PCR. Of around 30,000 clones in the sample, about 93% were seen once. The sample was PBMCs. This TCR was sampled from a man aged 35-49 years with colorectal cancer.

The CDR3 region is CASSLWGAENIQYF. The CDR3 region has the DNA TGTGCCAGCAGCTTATGGGGGGCAGAAAACATTCAGTACTTC. The chain uses TRBV7-2 and TRBJ2-4; D is tentatively TRBD1 or TRBD2 (6 bases each). Trimming pared 2 bases from V and 5 bases from J, leaving 10 bases between. The CDR3 consists of 14 residues. Germline V gene lookup returns CDR1 SGHTA and CDR2 FQGNSA.